Shown below are 26 T cell receptor beta chains from a single sample sequenced in a study of vaccination effects on CD4 cells after COVID-19. The protocol was immunoSEQ multiplex PCR, while the TCRdb copy is restricted to in-frame clones and leaves out a portion. The data show some 59,000 clones, roughly 80% seen once. ViraFEST assay sequencing came after antigen-specific CD4+ T cells were expanded with viral peptide pools. Isolation of CD4+ T cells took place after more than 9 days of culture. Their target antigens are unknown. The starting material was CD4+ T cells from PBMCs cultured with HCoV-229E spike peptides, obtained before COVID-19 vaccination. These receptors originate from a human donor who received a COVID-19 vaccine.

The gene calls are TRBV5-1 and TRBJ2-3, with TRBD1 matching over 7 bases. This CDR3 has 15 amino acids. V lost 4 bases to trimming and J lost 3 bases; unmatched junction nucleotides: 8. Germline CDR1 and CDR2: SGHRS and YFSETQ. In DNA form, the CDR3 reads TGCGCCAGCAGCGCGGACAGGTTGGGGACAGATACGCAGTATTTT. It yields the protein CASSADRLGTDTQYF.

The chain recombines TRBV4-2 with TRBJ1-5; D not certain. V gave up 0 bases and J gave up 0 bases, with 9 bases separating them. Germline V gives CDR1 LGHNA, CDR2 YNFKEQ. The CDR3 is 16 amino acids. CDR3 protein: CASSQDNTISNQPQHF. The CDR3 DNA reads as TGTGCCAGCAGCCAAGATAATACAATTAGCAATCAGCCCCAGCATTTT.

The V call is TRBV11-2, the J call TRBJ1-6; D uncertain. Deletions cut 3 bases from V and 4 bases from J, with 7 bases between. CDR3 length equals 14 residues. Germline V lookup: CDR1 SGHAT, CDR2 FQNNGV. This chain's CDR3 is CASSFNRYNSPLHF. CDR3 nucleotides: TGTGCCAGCAGCTTCAATCGGTATAATTCACCCCTCCACTTT.

V usage is TRBV10-3 and J usage is TRBJ2-1; D is possibly TRBD2 (6 bases). Germline CDR1 ENHRY, CDR2 SYGVKD. The CDR3 has 17 amino acids. The V gene lost 0 bases and the J gene lost 8 bases, with 20 bases spanning the gap. CDR3 DNA sequence: TGTGCCATCAGTGAGTCGATAGAGTTCGCGGGGATCGATGAGCAGTTCTTC. Its protein is CAISESIEFAGIDEQFF.

This clone is a singleton in its sample. The chain combines TRBV5-1 with TRBJ1-4; TRBD1 matches at 7 bases. With 0 bases clipped from V and 5 bases from J, the junction kept 7 bases outside the gene matches. This CDR3 is 16 amino acids long. CDR1 SGHRS and CDR2 YFSETQ come from the germline V gene. CDR3 DNA sequence: TGCGCCAGCAGCTTGGGTGGGACAGCGGGAAATGAAAAACTGTTTTTT. This encodes CASSLGGTAGNEKLFF. The complete variable domain, with remaining parts taken from reference TRBV5-1 and TRBJ1-4, reads KAGVTQTPRYLIKTRGQQVTLSCSPISGHRSVSWYQQTPGQGLQFLFEYFSETQRNKGNFPGRFSGRQFSNSRSEMNVSTLELGDSALYLCASSLGGTAGNEKLFFGSGTQLSVL.

The J gene is TRBJ1-1, the V gene TRBV18, with TRBD1 identical over 8 bases. The CDR3 spans 17 residues. The junction had 10 bases not matched to a gene; V was cut back by 3 bases and J by 1 base. The germline gives CDR1 KGHSH, CDR2 LQKENI. CDR3 bases: TGTGCCAGCTCACCTTCCAGGGGGCAAATGCGGAACACTGAAGCTTTCTTT. It codes for CASSPSRGQMRNTEAFF.

The chain links TRBV6-6 to TRBJ2-7; 7 bases are shared with TRBD1. The CDR3 extends over 13 amino acids. Losses at the gene ends were 4 bases for V and 6 bases for J; bases not matched to a gene: 6. Germline-derived CDR1 and CDR2 are MNHNY and SVGAGI (reference sequence). CDR3 protein: CASSFFRQGEQYV. In DNA form, the CDR3 reads TGTGCCAGCAGTTTCTTCCGACAGGGCGAGCAGTACGTC.

This chain connects TRBV28 to TRBJ2-2, with 9 bases lining up with TRBD1. The V and J ends lost 8 bases and 5 bases, in that order; junction bases with no gene match: 9. Germline V gene data show CDR1 as MDHEN and CDR2 as SYDVKM. This CDR3 spans 15 amino acids. The CDR3 nucleotides are TGTGCCAGCGCCGTGACAGGGGGTAAAACCGGGGAGCTGTTTTTT. Translation: CASAVTGGKTGELFF.

The chain couples TRBV15 to TRBJ2-5; TRBD2 matches 9 bases. V was clipped by 0 bases and J by 2 bases; unmatched bases: 10. CDR1 is LNHNV, CDR2 YYDKDF, per germline (reference sequence). CDR3 length: 18 amino acids. In DNA form, the CDR3 reads TGTGCCACCAGCAGAGATTGGGATAGCGGGGGACCTCAAGAGACCCAGTACTTC. Its translation: CATSRDWDSGGPQETQYF.

J is TRBJ1-4 and V is TRBV2; no clear D. Germline-derived CDR1 and CDR2 are SNHLY and FYNNEI. V lost 9 bases and J lost 6, with 17 bases in between. The CDR3 is 14 residues long. The CDR3 coding sequence is TGTGCCAGTGGTACTGACCTGACCCATGAAAAACTGTTTTTT. It is translated as CASGTDLTHEKLFF.

This clone came up once. The gene calls are TRBV11-2 and TRBJ2-3; 11 nucleotides line up with TRBD2. J was trimmed by 3 bases and V by 1 base; bases with no gene match: 3. There are 16 residues in the CDR3. Germline CDR1 reads SGHAT; CDR2 reads FQNNGV. CDR3 residues: CASSLVAGGSTDTQYF. In DNA form, the CDR3 reads TGTGCCAGCAGCTTAGTAGCGGGGGGGTCTACAGATACGCAGTATTTT.

The CDR3 DNA follows: TGTGCCAGCAGTTACCTAGGGAACACTGAAGCTTTCTTT. It yields the protein CASSYLGNTEAFF. The rearrangement uses TRBV6-6 and TRBJ1-1; D unresolved. Germline-derived CDR1 and CDR2 are MNHNY and SVGAGI (reference sequence). This CDR3 contains 13 residues. Trimming shortened V by 2 bases and J by 1 base, and 5 bases separated the two germline ends.

The chain combines TRBV7-2 with TRBJ1-2; no firm D call. Germline assignment: CDR1 SGHTA and CDR2 FQGNSA. The germline V and J ends were trimmed by 1 base and 1 base, with 13 bases remaining between them. This CDR3 contains 16 residues. CDR3 residues: CASSLEPTARNYGYTF. CDR3 DNA sequence: TGTGCCAGCAGCTTAGAGCCCACAGCCCGTAACTATGGCTACACCTTC.

The rearrangement uses TRBV18 and TRBJ2-6; D possibly uses TRBD1 or TRBD2 (5 bases each). The CDR3 is 16 amino acids. Trimming took 5 bases from V and 0 from J, leaving 11 bases between them. CDR1 and CDR2 (germline): KGHSH, LQKENI. The CDR3 DNA follows: TGTGCCAGCTCAAGGGACGCCGGCTCTGGGGCCAACGTCCTGACTTTC. Its translation is CASSRDAGSGANVLTF.

The chain's CDR3 is CASSGRLGGNQPQHF. The CDR3 region has the DNA TGTGCCAGCAGTGGTCGCCTCGGGGGCAATCAGCCCCAGCATTTT. The rearrangement joins TRBV2 to TRBJ1-5, with no clear D. Germline CDR1 and CDR2: SNHLY and FYNNEI. Deletions cut 4 bases from V and 2 bases from J, with 12 bases between. The CDR3 covers 15 residues.

The CDR3 is CASSQRFITSTDTQYF. In DNA form, the CDR3 reads TGTGCCAGCAGTCAAAGATTCATCACTAGCACAGATACGCAGTATTTT. The chain links TRBV6-2 or TRBV6-3 to TRBJ2-3; no firm D call. This CDR3 is 16 amino acids long. V was pared by 5 bases and J by 0 bases, with 15 bases between. Germline CDR1 is MNHEY and CDR2 is SVGEGT.

Regarding this clone: The sample contains more than one DNA sequence encoding this CDR3. V is TRBV24-1 and J is TRBJ2-1; 9 nucleotides align to TRBD2. The CDR3 runs to 16 residues. Germline V gene lookup returns CDR1 KGHDR and CDR2 SFDVKD. V trimming: 4 bases; J trimming: 4 bases; junction bases outside the gene matches: 7. The CDR3 here is CATSDLSGGPYNEQFF. The CDR3 DNA reads TGTGCCACCAGTGACCTGAGCGGGGGGCCGTACAATGAGCAGTTCTTC.

Only one count was recorded for this clone. The chain employs TRBV3-1 (or the pseudogene TRBV3-2) and TRBJ2-4, with 7 bases fitting TRBD1. Germline CDR1 reads LGHDT; CDR2 reads YNNKEL (reference sequence). V lost 4 bases to trimming and J lost 5 bases; unmatched junction nucleotides: 8. The CDR3 totals 15 residues. CDR3 DNA sequence: TGTGCCAGCAGCCCCAGGGGACAGAGAGAAAACATTCAGTACTTC. Translated, it gives CASSPRGQRENIQYF.

This chain connects TRBV24-1 to TRBJ2-1; the D is unclear. Trimming cost V 2 bases and J 0 bases, with 10 bases left between them. Germline CDR1 is KGHDR and CDR2 is SFDVKD. The CDR3 spans 16 residues. The CDR3 is CATSDSRPSSYNEQFF. For the CDR3, the DNA is TGTGCCACCAGTGATTCCAGGCCGAGCTCCTACAATGAGCAGTTCTTC.

The chain couples TRBV7-2 to TRBJ2-5; TRBD1 is a possible D gene (5 bases). CDR3 size: 12 residues. Trimming removed 2 bases at V and 5 bases at J, with 6 bases between. The germline gives CDR1 SGHTA, CDR2 FQGNSA. CDR3 DNA: TGTGCCAGCAGCTTACAGGGCGAGACCCAGTACTTC. Amino acids: CASSLQGETQYF.

The chain recombines TRBV28 with TRBJ2-2; TRBD2 is a possible D gene (6 bases). This CDR3 has 14 amino acids. The V gene lost 3 bases and the J gene lost 1 base, with 6 bases spanning the gap. Germline assignment: CDR1 MDHEN and CDR2 SYDVKM. The CDR3 spells CASSLGGNTGELFF. CDR3 sequence (DNA): TGTGCCAGCAGTTTGGGGGGGAACACCGGGGAGCTGTTTTTT.

The gene calls are TRBV5-1 and TRBJ1-2; D might be TRBD1 (6 bases). Germline lookup yields CDR1 SGHRS and CDR2 YFSETQ. Deletions cut 4 bases from V and 2 bases from J, with 18 bases between. CDR3 size: 16 residues. The CDR3 protein is CASSSGQSISNYGYTF. The CDR3 coding sequence is TGCGCCAGCAGCAGTGGACAGAGCATTTCGAACTATGGCTACACCTTC.

CDR3 nucleotide sequence: TGTGCCAGCAGCCCTGCAGATACGCAGTATTTT. Translation: CASSPADTQYF. The J gene is TRBJ2-3, the V gene TRBV5-8; no clear D. The CDR3 consists of 11 residues. Germline V gene lookup returns CDR1 SGHTS and CDR2 YDEGEE. Deletions cut 4 bases from V and 4 bases from J, with 4 bases between. Combining the CDR3 with reference TRBV5-8 and TRBJ2-3 gives the whole variable domain EAGVTQSPTHLIKTRGQQATLRCSPISGHTSVYWYQQALGLGLQFLLWYDEGEERNRGNFPPRFSGRQFPNYSSELNVNALELEDSALYLCASSPADTQYFGPGTRLTVL.

This chain uses TRBV29-1 with TRBJ2-2, with D unclear. The ends were cut back, 3 bases at V and 2 bases at J, with 7 bases in the middle. This CDR3 spans 13 amino acids. CDR1 and CDR2 from the germline V gene are SQVTM and ANQGSEA. CDR3 amino acids: CSVDSLNTGELFF. In DNA, the CDR3 is TGCAGCGTTGATTCTCTAAACACCGGGGAGCTGTTTTTT.

The rearrangement links TRBV10-3 to TRBJ2-4; D is unresolved. Germline V CDR1 and CDR2: ENHRY, SYGVKD. The CDR3 is 13 amino acids. Trimming cost V 3 bases and J 3 bases, with 6 bases left between them. The CDR3, as DNA: TGTGCCATCAGTGATGGCGTCAAAAACATTCAGTACTTC. Translated, it gives CAISDGVKNIQYF.

The V gene is TRBV24-1, the J gene TRBJ2-3; 16 bases are a match to TRBD2. The CDR3 runs to 18 residues. The V and J ends lost 3 bases and 6 bases, in that order; junction bases with no gene match: 8. In germline, CDR1 is KGHDR, CDR2 SFDVKD. CDR3 sequence (DNA): TGTGCCACCAGTGATGCTGGGACTAGCGGGGGGGGACTGGATACGCAGTATTTT. This gives the protein CATSDAGTSGGGLDTQYF.